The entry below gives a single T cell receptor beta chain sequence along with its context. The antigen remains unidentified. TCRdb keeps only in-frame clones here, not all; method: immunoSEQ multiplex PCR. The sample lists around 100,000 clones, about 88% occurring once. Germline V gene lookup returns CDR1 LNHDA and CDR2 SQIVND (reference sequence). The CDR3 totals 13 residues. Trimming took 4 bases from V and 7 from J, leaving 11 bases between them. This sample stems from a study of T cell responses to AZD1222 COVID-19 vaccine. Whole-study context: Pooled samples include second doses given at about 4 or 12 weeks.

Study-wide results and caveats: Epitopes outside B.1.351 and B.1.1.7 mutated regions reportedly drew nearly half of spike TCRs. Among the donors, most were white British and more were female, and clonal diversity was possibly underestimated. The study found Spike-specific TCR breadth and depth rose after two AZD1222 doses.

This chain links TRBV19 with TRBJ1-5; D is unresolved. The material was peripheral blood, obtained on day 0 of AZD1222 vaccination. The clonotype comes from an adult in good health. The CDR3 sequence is CASSSWEGQPQHF. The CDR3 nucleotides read TGTGCCAGTAGTAGTTGGGAGGGACAGCCCCAGCATTTT.